This record looks at one T cell receptor beta chain sequence and its context. This table comes from immunoSEQ multiplex PCR, and its TCRdb copy is limited to in-frame clones, with some not included. The table shows some 1,200 clones, with over 25% occurring only once. This specimen comes from a study of T cells in localized non-small cell lung cancer. CDR3 length: 14 residues. Germline V CDR1 and CDR2: GTSNPN, SVGIG (reference sequence). The V gene lost 2 bases and the J gene lost 5 bases, with 10 bases spanning the gap. Sequenced here: normal lung tissue next to the tumor, sampled before any cancer treatment. The sequence was obtained from a male donor at least 60 years old with stage I squamous cell lung carcinoma. This chain uses TRBV30 with TRBJ1-6; a possible D gene is TRBD1 (6 bases). CDR3 sequence reads: CAWSSGQDNSPLHF. The CDR3 region has the DNA TGTGCCTGGAGTTCGGGACAAGATAATTCACCCCTCCACTTT.